This TCR beta chain comes out of a study of response to subunit inactivated influenza vaccine. Study-level points and caveats: Authors suggested each seasonal influenza vaccination recruits few new T cells.

MiXCR, applied by TCRdb to the RT-PCR reads, yields one record per CDR3 protein. The sample holds over 300,000 distinct CDR3 sequences, just over 20% seen once. A word on this clonotype: Its antigen remains unidentified.

This receptor was taken from a man in his fifties or sixties who received an inactivated influenza vaccine. The sample consisted of PBMCs from blood, taken approximately 20 months after vaccination.

The CDR3 region is CASSQGGLAPYEQYF. Written as DNA, the CDR3 is TGTGCCAGCAGCCAAGGGGGACTAGCGCCCTACGAGCAGTACTTC. The rearrangement joins TRBV4-2 to TRBJ2-7, with TRBD2 matching 10 bases. CDR1 and CDR2 (germline): LGHNA, YNFKEQ. The CDR3 runs to 15 residues. J lost 2 bases, V lost 1 base, and 2 bases had no gene match.